The 21 T cell receptor beta chains below come from one sample, sequenced in a study of blood T cell repertoires in COVID-19. Produced via immunoSEQ multiplex PCR; TCRdb's table is partial and in-frame only. The data contain over 85,000 clones, around 87% of them singletons. The sample comprised peripheral blood. The receptors derive from a woman between 45 and 60 years old with COVID-19, enrolled during active disease.

As for this clone: An end of the junction differs from the germline gene, which may be a read error. This sequence joins TRBV5-6 and TRBJ1-2, with 8 bases fitting TRBD1. The germline CDR1 and CDR2 sequences are SGHDT and YYEEEE. The CDR3 totals 12 residues. This chain's CDR3 is CASSQPPGQAIF. The DNA for the CDR3 is TGTGCCAGCAGCCAACCCCCGGGACAGGCCATCTTC.

CDR3 DNA sequence: TGTGCCAGCAGCCAGGGGACTAGCGGGGCCTCCTACAATGAGCAGTTCTTC. This encodes CASSQGTSGASYNEQFF. This sequence joins TRBV3-1 (or the pseudogene TRBV3-2) and TRBJ2-1; 13 bases are shared with TRBD2. Germline assignment: CDR1 LGHDT and CDR2 YNNKEL (reference sequence). The junction had 2 bases not matched to a gene; V was cut back by 3 bases and J by 0 bases. This CDR3 contains 17 residues.

Only one count was recorded for this clone. This chain links TRBV5-4 with TRBJ1-6; TRBD1 is a possible D gene (5 bases). Germline-derived CDR1 and CDR2 are SGHNT and YYREEE (reference sequence). This CDR3 region has 16 residues. Trimming took off 3 bases at V and 3 bases at J, with 13 bases between the two ends. The DNA for the CDR3 is TGTGCCAGCAGCTGGACCGGACACGACTATAATTCACCCCTCCACTTT. Translated, it gives CASSWTGHDYNSPLHF.

The rearrangement joins TRBV6-5 to TRBJ1-5; TRBD1 agrees at 10 bases. There are 12 residues in the CDR3. Germline V lookup: CDR1 MNHEY, CDR2 SVGAGI. CDR3 amino acids: CAYGTGVQPQHF. For the CDR3, the DNA is TGTGCGTACGGGACAGGGGTTCAGCCCCAGCATTTT.

The gene calls are TRBV2 and TRBJ2-7; the D gene is possibly TRBD2 (5 bases). V lost 5 bases to trimming and J lost 4 bases, with 6 bases between them. The germline V gene has CDR1 SNHLY and CDR2 FYNNEI. CDR3 length: 11 residues. CDR3 residues: CASSSGYEQYF. DNA of the CDR3: TGTGCCAGCAGTTCGGGGTACGAGCAGTACTTC. Full variable domain (outside the CDR3, taken from reference TRBV2 and TRBJ2-7): EPEVTQTPSHQVTQMGQEVILRCVPISNHLYFYWYRQILGQKVEFLVSFYNNEISEKSEIFDDQFSVERPDGSNFTLKIRSTKLEDSAMYFCASSSGYEQYFGPGTRLTVT.

This clone was picked up one time. The chain joins TRBV5-5 to TRBJ1-1, with D possibly being TRBD1 (5 bases). The CDR3 covers 15 residues. V lost 4 bases to trimming and J lost 0 bases, with 13 bases between them. The germline V gene encodes CDR1 SGHKS and CDR2 YYEKEE (reference sequence). CDR3 protein: CASSQREGMNTEAFF. The CDR3, as DNA: TGTGCCAGCAGCCAGCGGGAGGGGATGAACACTGAAGCTTTCTTT.

The chain is built from TRBV7-6 and TRBJ2-1; D may be TRBD2 (7 bases). Germline V gene data show CDR1 as SGHVS and CDR2 as FNYEAQ. The V end was cut by 3 bases, the J end by 5 bases, with 17 bases between. This CDR3 region has 16 residues. In nucleotides, the CDR3 is TGTGCCAGCAGCTTGGAGATTGGGGGGGGCAACAATGAGCAGTTCTTC. It is translated as CASSLEIGGGNNEQFF.

The chain is built from TRBV19 and TRBJ1-1; 7 bases are shared with TRBD1. Germline V CDR1 and CDR2: LNHDA, SQIVND (reference sequence). There are 16 residues in the CDR3. V lost 9 bases and J lost 2; bases outside the gene matches: 15. In nucleotides, the CDR3 is TGTGCCAGCGGTATAGGGACAGATGATTCTAACACTGAAGCTTTCTTT. The encoded protein is CASGIGTDDSNTEAFF.

The CDR3 spells CASSREFGSYEQYF. CDR3 DNA: TGTGCCAGCAGTAGGGAGTTCGGCTCCTACGAGCAGTACTTC. The chain links TRBV6-5 to TRBJ2-7; TRBD2 is a possible D gene (5 bases). CDR3 length: 14 residues. The germline V gene has CDR1 MNHEY and CDR2 SVGAGI. V was cut by 5 bases and J by 0 bases, with 11 bases left in between.

The rearrangement links TRBV18 to TRBJ2-5, with TRBD2 matching 13 bases. V shed 5 bases and J 6 bases; nucleotides not matched to a gene: 3. The CDR3 is made up of 14 amino acids. Looked up from germline, CDR1 is KGHSH and CDR2 is LQKENI. The CDR3 DNA is TGTGCCAGCTCATCGACTAGCGGGGGGAAGACCCAGTACTTC. Protein sequence: CASSSTSGGKTQYF.

The chain carries TRBV6-1 and TRBJ1-2; the D is unclear. Germline values: CDR1 MNHNS, CDR2 SASEGT. The V end lost 0 bases, the J end lost 0 bases, and 5 bases lay between the germline ends. CDR3 size: 14 residues. CDR3 region: CASSEARANYGYTF. CDR3 bases: TGTGCCAGCAGTGAAGCGAGGGCTAACTATGGCTACACCTTC.

The chain uses TRBV4-3 and TRBJ1-1; 7 bases are a match to TRBD1. There are 13 residues in the CDR3. The germline gives CDR1 LGHNA, CDR2 YSLEER. V lost 10 bases, J lost 4 bases, and 9 bases stayed unmatched. CDR3 in DNA: TGCGCCACGACAGGGTTGACTCCCACTGAAGCTTTCTTT. This gives the protein CATTGLTPTEAFF.

The gene calls are TRBV2 and TRBJ2-7, with a possible D match to TRBD1 (5 bases). V lost 6 bases to trimming and J lost 0 bases, with 12 bases between them. Per germline, CDR1 SNHLY and CDR2 FYNNEI. There are 14 residues in the CDR3. CDR3 coding DNA: TGTGCCAGCAGAAAAGACAGAGTCTCCTACGAGCAGTACTTC. This gives the protein CASRKDRVSYEQYF.

The chain carries TRBV11-3 and TRBJ2-7; perhaps TRBD2 as D (7 bases). V was trimmed by 6 bases and J by 2 bases, leaving 17 bases between them. From germline, CDR1 is SGHNT and CDR2 YENEEA. This CDR3 region has 15 residues. In DNA form, the CDR3 reads TGTGCCAGCAGTGACATTGCGGGGGCAACCTACGAGCAGTACTTC. It is translated as CASSDIAGATYEQYF.

The chain links TRBV5-1 to TRBJ2-2; tentative D call: TRBD2 (6 bases). The CDR3 totals 15 residues. The V and J ends lost 2 bases and 3 bases respectively, with 11 bases between them. The V gene's germline CDR1 is SGHRS and CDR2 YFSETQ. The chain's CDR3 is CASSFQGEDTGELFF. In DNA, the CDR3 is TGCGCCAGCAGCTTTCAAGGGGAGGACACCGGGGAGCTGTTTTTT.

The rearrangement uses TRBV29-1 and TRBJ2-7; D is ambiguous. Germline CDR1 is SQVTM and CDR2 is ANQGSEA. The CDR3 consists of 13 residues. Trimming removed 4 bases from V and 1 base from J, with 11 bases in between. DNA for the CDR3: TGCAGCGTTGCTCCCAGATTGTCCTACGAGCAGTACTTC. The encoded protein is CSVAPRLSYEQYF.

V usage is TRBV29-1 and J usage is TRBJ1-4, with TRBD1 matching over 7 bases. The CDR3 has 13 amino acids. Trimming cost V 2 bases and J 8 bases; bases outside gene matches: 5. Germline loops: CDR1 SQVTM, CDR2 ANQGSEA. The CDR3 nucleotides are TGCAGCGTTGAATGGAGGGGGCAGGAAAAACTGTTTTTT. Its protein product is CSVEWRGQEKLFF.

The chain employs TRBV5-1 and TRBJ2-3, with 7 bases aligning to TRBD1. The germline V gene encodes CDR1 SGHRS and CDR2 YFSETQ. There are 16 residues in the CDR3. Trimming at V came to 4 bases and at J to 1 base, leaving 9 bases not matched to a gene. CDR3 nucleotides: TGCGCCAGCAGCGCTGAACTGACAGGGCGCACAGATACGCAGTATTTT. Translated: CASSAELTGRTDTQYF. The complete variable domain, with remaining parts taken from reference TRBV5-1 and TRBJ2-3, reads KAGVTQTPRYLIKTRGQQVTLSCSPISGHRSVSWYQQTPGQGLQFLFEYFSETQRNKGNFPGRFSGRQFSNSRSEMNVSTLELGDSALYLCASSAELTGRTDTQYFGPGTRLTVL.

This rearrangement joins TRBV6-4 to TRBJ2-3; 8 bases align to TRBD2. Germline V gives CDR1 MRHNA, CDR2 SNTAGT. V shed 3 bases, J shed 3 bases, and the junction held 5 bases outside the gene matches. The CDR3 covers 15 residues. The CDR3 here is CASSEGTSSTDTQYF. CDR3 bases: TGTGCCAGCAGTGAGGGGACTAGTAGTACAGATACGCAGTATTTT.

This rearrangement joins TRBV12-3 or TRBV12-4 to TRBJ2-1, with TRBD2 as a possible D gene (5 bases). The CDR3 sequence is 13 residues long. Trimming removed 3 bases from V and 9 bases from J, with 12 bases in between. The CDR3 region is CASSFLGETEQFF. The CDR3 DNA reads as TGTGCCAGCAGTTTTCTCGGGGAAACTGAGCAGTTCTTC.

To note about this clone: Within the sample, other DNA sequences also encode this same CDR3. The chain combines TRBV9 with TRBJ1-6, with D unresolved. Germline V gives CDR1 SGDLS, CDR2 YYNGEE. This CDR3 comprises 14 residues. Trimming pared 0 bases from V and 5 bases from J, leaving 6 bases between. The CDR3 reads CASSVGQNNSPLHF. DNA of the CDR3: TGTGCCAGCAGCGTAGGGCAGAATAATTCACCCCTCCACTTT.